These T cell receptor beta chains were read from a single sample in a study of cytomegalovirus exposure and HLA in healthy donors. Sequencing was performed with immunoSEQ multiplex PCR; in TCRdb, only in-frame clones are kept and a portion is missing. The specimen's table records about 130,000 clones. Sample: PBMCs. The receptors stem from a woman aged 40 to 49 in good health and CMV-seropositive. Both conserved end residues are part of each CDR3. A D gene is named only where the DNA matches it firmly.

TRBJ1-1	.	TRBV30	CAWSGENRVTEAFF	TGTGCCTGGAGTGGGGAAAACAGGGTCACTGAAGCTTTCTTT
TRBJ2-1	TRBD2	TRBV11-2	CASRTGLAGSDEQFF	TGTGCCAGCAGGACGGGACTAGCGGGAAGCGATGAGCAGTTCTTC
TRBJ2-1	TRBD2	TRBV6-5	CASRPGLVAHNEQFF	TGTGCCAGCAGGCCGGGACTAGTGGCCCACAATGAGCAGTTCTTC
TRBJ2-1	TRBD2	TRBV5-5	CASSPRLAGVNEQFF	TGTGCCAGCAGCCCGAGACTAGCGGGAGTAAATGAGCAGTTCTTC
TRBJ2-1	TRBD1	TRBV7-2	CASSLAGQGYNEQFF	TGTGCCAGCAGCTTAGCGGGACAGGGATACAATGAGCAGTTCTTC
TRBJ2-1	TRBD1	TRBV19	CASKPGQGGNEQFF	TGTGCCAGTAAACCGGGACAGGGAGGCAATGAGCAGTTCTTC
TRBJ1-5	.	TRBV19	CASRTQGGTGNQPQHF	TGTGCCAGTAGAACCCAGGGAGGGACCGGCAATCAGCCCCAGCATTTT
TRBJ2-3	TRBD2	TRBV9	CASSVGTSGSSDTQYF	TGTGCCAGCAGCGTGGGAACTAGCGGGAGCTCAGATACGCAGTATTTT
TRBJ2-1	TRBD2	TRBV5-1	CASSSSGTRYNEQFF	TGCGCCAGCAGCTCCTCCGGGACTAGGTACAATGAGCAGTTCTTC
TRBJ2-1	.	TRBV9	CASSDPLGVGNEQFF	TGTGCCAGCAGCGACCCCCTCGGGGTCGGGAATGAGCAGTTCTTC
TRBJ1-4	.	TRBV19	CASSITGTTNEKLFF	TGTGCCAGTAGTATTACCGGGACAACTAATGAAAAACTGTTTTTT
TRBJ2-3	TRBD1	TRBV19	CASSIRQGLDTQYF	TGTGCCAGTAGTATAAGACAGGGTTTAGATACGCAGTATTTT
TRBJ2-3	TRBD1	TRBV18	CASSLGQPSTDTQYF	TGTGCCAGCTCACTGGGACAGCCTAGCACAGATACGCAGTATTTT
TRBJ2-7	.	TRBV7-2	CASSILSSVTYEQYF	TGTGCCAGCAGCATTCTGAGTAGCGTAACCTACGAGCAGTACTTC
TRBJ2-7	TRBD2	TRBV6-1	CASRELAGGPVIDYEQYF	TGTGCCAGCAGAGAACTAGCGGGAGGGCCTGTGATCGACTACGAGCAGTACTTC
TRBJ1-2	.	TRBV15	CATSRDRGAGAVNYGYTF	TGTGCCACCAGCAGAGATAGAGGAGCAGGGGCGGTTAACTATGGCTACACCTTC
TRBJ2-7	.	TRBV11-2	CASSSDSISYEQYF	TGTGCCAGCAGTTCGGACTCAATTTCCTACGAGCAGTACTTC
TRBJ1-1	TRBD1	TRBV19	CASSMRQGALVTEAFF	TGTGCCAGTAGTATGCGGCAGGGGGCATTGGTCACTGAAGCTTTCTTT
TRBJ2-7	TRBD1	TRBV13	CASSLRQGYFSYEQYF	TGTGCCAGCAGCTTACGACAGGGATACTTCTCCTACGAGCAGTACTTC
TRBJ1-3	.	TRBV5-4	CASSVSGTQVGNTIYF	TGTGCCAGCAGCGTCTCCGGGACACAGGTCGGAAACACCATATATTTT
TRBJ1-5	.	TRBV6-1	CASGGRPGGQPQHF	TGTGCCAGCGGGGGCCGACCGGGAGGTCAGCCCCAGCATTTT
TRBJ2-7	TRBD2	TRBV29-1	CSAGTSVTYEQYF	TGCAGCGCTGGGACTAGCGTGACCTACGAGCAGTACTTC
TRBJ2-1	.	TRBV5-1	CASSWEDNEQFF	TGCGCCAGCAGTTGGGAGGACAATGAGCAGTTCTTC
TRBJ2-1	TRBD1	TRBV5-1	CASSSYRGRDLINEQFF	TGCGCCAGCAGCTCATACAGGGGGCGAGACCTGATCAATGAGCAGTTCTTC
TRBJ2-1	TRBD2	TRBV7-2	CASSFQVRLAGGHEQFF	TGTGCCAGCAGCTTTCAAGTCAGACTAGCGGGAGGGCATGAGCAGTTCTTC
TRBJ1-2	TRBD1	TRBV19	CASSIPTQGTYGYTF	TGTGCCAGTAGTATACCAACACAGGGGACCTATGGCTACACCTTC
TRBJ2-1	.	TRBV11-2	CASSLRAGSSSYNEQFF	TGTGCCAGCAGCTTAAGGGCGGGATCGAGCTCCTACAATGAGCAGTTCTTC
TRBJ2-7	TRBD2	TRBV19	CASSFRRQRDVYEQYF	TGTGCCAGTAGTTTCCGTCGTCAGCGGGATGTGTACGAGCAGTACTTC
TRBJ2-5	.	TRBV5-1	CASSPLGRASETQYF	TGCGCCAGCAGCCCCTTAGGCAGGGCGAGTGAGACCCAGTACTTC
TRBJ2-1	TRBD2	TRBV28	CASSRTSGSFYNEQFF	TGTGCCAGCAGTCGGACTAGCGGGAGTTTCTACAATGAGCAGTTCTTC
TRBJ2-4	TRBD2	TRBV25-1	CASSVEREVQNIQYF	TGTGCCAGCAGTGTGGAGCGGGAGGTTCAAAACATTCAGTACTTC
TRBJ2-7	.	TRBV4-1	CASSQTTVTSYEQYF	TGCGCCAGCAGCCAAACGACAGTTACCTCCTACGAGCAGTACTTC
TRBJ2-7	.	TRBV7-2	CASSWTSGTGGNAYEQYF	TGTGCCAGCAGCTGGACTAGCGGGACAGGGGGGAACGCTTACGAGCAGTACTTC
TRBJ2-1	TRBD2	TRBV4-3	CASSQDQLAGGTYEQFF	TGCGCCAGCAGCCAAGATCAACTAGCGGGAGGGACATATGAGCAGTTCTTC
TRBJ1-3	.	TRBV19	CASSIARRSAGNTIYF	TGTGCCAGTAGTATAGCAAGGCGGAGCGCTGGAAACACCATATATTTT
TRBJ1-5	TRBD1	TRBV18	CASSIDRVGQPQHF	TGTGCCAGCTCAATAGACAGGGTTGGTCAGCCCCAGCATTTT
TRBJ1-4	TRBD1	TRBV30	CAWGQGKVFF	TGTGCCTGGGGACAGGGGAAAGTGTTTTTT
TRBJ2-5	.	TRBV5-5	CASSLGLTAQETQYF	TGTGCCAGCAGTTTGGGCCTGACTGCTCAAGAGACCCAGTACTTC
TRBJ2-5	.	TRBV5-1	CASSALQGSQETQYF	TGCGCCAGCAGCGCCTTACAGGGATCACAAGAGACCCAGTACTTC
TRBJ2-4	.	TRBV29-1	CSVEQTTGLAKNIQYF	TGCAGCGTTGAGCAAACGACAGGCTTGGCCAAAAACATTCAGTACTTC
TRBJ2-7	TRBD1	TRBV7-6	CASSLGTGGEQYF	TGTGCCAGCAGCTTAGGGACAGGGGGCGAGCAGTACTTC
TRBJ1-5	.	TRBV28	CASTRSRDSNQPQHF	TGTGCCAGCACCCGGAGCCGGGATTCCAATCAGCCCCAGCATTTT
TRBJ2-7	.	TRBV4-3	CASSQDRRSSYEQYF	TGCGCCAGCAGCCAAGATCGTCGGAGCTCCTACGAGCAGTACTTC
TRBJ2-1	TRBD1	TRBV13	CASSFRTGRAYNEQFF	TGTGCCAGCAGCTTCCGGACAGGACGAGCCTACAATGAGCAGTTCTTC
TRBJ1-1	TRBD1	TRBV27	CASSLRTGFGSAAFF	TGTGCCAGCAGTCTGAGGACAGGGTTTGGGAGTGCAGCTTTCTTT
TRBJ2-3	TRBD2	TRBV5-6	CASSLGLAGSTDTQYF	TGTGCCAGCAGCTTGGGACTAGCGGGGTCCACAGATACGCAGTATTTT
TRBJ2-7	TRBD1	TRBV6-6	CASSSTGGYEQYF	TGTGCCAGCAGTTCGACAGGGGGCTACGAGCAGTACTTC
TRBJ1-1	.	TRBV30	CAWSRMSTEAFF	TGTGCCTGGAGTAGAATGAGCACTGAAGCTTTCTTT
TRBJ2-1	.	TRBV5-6	CASSLDYTEQFF	TGTGCCAGCAGCTTGGACTACACTGAGCAGTTCTTC
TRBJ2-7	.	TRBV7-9	CASSLVQGEQYF	TGTGCCAGCAGCTTAGTTCAGGGCGAGCAGTACTTC